This T cell receptor beta chain was observed in a study of T cell repertoires in cytomegalovirus infection. Study-wide context: Based on public TCR beta signatures, there were indications of CMV infection and of a matching HLA type.

TCRdb analysed the reads with MiXCR anew, one entry per CDR3 protein. The sample holds approximately 700,000 distinct CDR3 sequences, 35% seen once. Trimming removed 5 bases at V and 7 bases at J, with 17 bases between. The CDR3 has 15 amino acids. Germline CDR1 SEHNR, CDR2 FQNEAQ (reference sequence). Worth noting for this clonotype: Its antigen remains unknown.

Regarding the study as a whole: The ex vivo response showed dominance by HLA-C-restricted CMV-specific TCR beta clonotypes. Of the TCR beta families, the public ones yielded a cumulative frequency that identified carriers of CMV plus the relevant HLA.

The rearrangement links TRBV7-9 to TRBJ2-2; perhaps TRBD1 as D (6 bases). Material: PBMCs. The receptor comes from a human donor in good health (CMV status not recorded). Some clones in this sample may be carry-over from other donors' samples. The CDR3: CASSRTDGGGGELFF. For the CDR3, the DNA is TGTGCCAGCAGCCGGACAGATGGAGGTGGCGGGGAGCTGTTTTTT.